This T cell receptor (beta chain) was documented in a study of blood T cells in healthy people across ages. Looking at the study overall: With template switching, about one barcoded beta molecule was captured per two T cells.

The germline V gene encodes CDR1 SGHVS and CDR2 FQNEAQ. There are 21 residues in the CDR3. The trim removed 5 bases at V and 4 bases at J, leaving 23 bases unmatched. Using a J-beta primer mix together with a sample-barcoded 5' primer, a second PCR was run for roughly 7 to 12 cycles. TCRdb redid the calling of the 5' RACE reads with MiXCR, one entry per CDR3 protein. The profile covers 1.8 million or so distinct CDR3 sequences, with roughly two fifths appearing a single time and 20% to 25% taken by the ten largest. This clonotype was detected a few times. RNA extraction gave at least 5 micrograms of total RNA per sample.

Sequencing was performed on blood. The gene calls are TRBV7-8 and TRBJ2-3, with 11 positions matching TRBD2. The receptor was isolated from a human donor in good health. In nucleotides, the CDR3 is TGTGCCAGCAGCGTCCCCCAACTAGCGGGGGATCAGAGCGAATATGCAGATACGCAGTATTTT. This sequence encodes CASSVPQLAGDQSEYADTQYF.